This T cell receptor (beta chain) was recovered during a study of PD-1 blockade in classical Hodgkin lymphoma. Study-wide findings and caveats: Lower baseline TCR diversity was reported for newly diagnosed patients than for healthy donors.

The repertoire was sequenced with immunoSEQ multiplex PCR; TCRdb's copy has only in-frame clones and lacks some. Of tens of thousands of clones listed, 94% are singletons. Notes on this clone: Antigen specificity is unknown.

Time point reported: newly diagnosed, previously untreated cHL patient sample. CDR3 length equals 14 residues. Germline values: CDR1 LNHNV, CDR2 YYDKDF (reference sequence). Trimming stripped 3 bases from V and 1 base from J, with 9 bases between. The sequence was obtained from a human donor with classical Hodgkin lymphoma. The chain has TRBV15 and TRBJ1-2, with no clear D. The material sequenced was peripheral blood mononuclear cells (PBMCs). Here the CDR3 reads CATSSPGSNYGYTF. Written as DNA, the CDR3 is TGTGCCACCAGCAGCCCGGGTAGTAACTATGGCTACACCTTC.